This T cell receptor beta chain was captured in a study of blood T cell repertoires in COVID-19. Assay used: immunoSEQ multiplex PCR; TCRdb lists only in-frame clones, some missing. The sample includes 200,000 to 250,000 clones, around 86% of them seen just once. Germline CDR1 reads MDHEN; CDR2 reads SYDVKM. The CDR3 spans 18 residues. V lost 5 bases and J 2 bases, leaving 19 bases between the germline ends. The chain uses TRBV28 and TRBJ2-6, with TRBD2 as a possible D gene (7 bases). The sample was peripheral blood. The clonotype comes from a woman in her sixties who had recovered from COVID-19. CDR3 nucleotide sequence: TGTGCCAGCAGTCCTCCCGGGGGGCCTCTTACTGGGGCCAACGTCCTGACTTTC. Translated, it gives CASSPPGGPLTGANVLTF.